Below, 17 T cell receptor beta chains from the same sample are listed, as sequenced in a study of blood T cell repertoires in COVID-19. Some clones are missing from TCRdb's copy, which holds only in-frame ones; the method was immunoSEQ multiplex PCR. Altogether under 75,000 clones are present, approximately 79% being singletons, with the ten largest covering less than 6%. Sequencing was performed on peripheral blood. These receptors all stem from a woman between 70 and 85 years old with acute or convalescent COVID-19.

The genes are TRBV11-3 and TRBJ1-1, with D possibly matching TRBD1 (5 bases). Trimming shortened V by 1 base and J by 4 bases, and 10 bases separated the two germline ends. CDR3 size: 14 residues. Germline CDR1 SGHNT, CDR2 YENEEA. The DNA for the CDR3 is TGTGCCAGCAGCTTAGGGGGGGAGGGCACTGAAGCTTTCTTT. Translated, it gives CASSLGGEGTEAFF. The variable domain in full, with the rest retrieved from reference TRBV11-3 and TRBJ1-1, is EAGVVQSPRYKIIEKKQPVAFWCNPISGHNTLYWYLQNLGQGPELLIRYENEEAVDDSQLPKDRFSAERLKGVDSTLKIQPAELGDSAVYLCASSLGGEGTEAFFGQGTRLTVV.

J is TRBJ2-3 and V is TRBV11-2, with no clear D. Trimming took 1 base from V and 0 from J, leaving 8 bases between them. Germline V gene sequence: CDR1 SGHAT, CDR2 FQNNGV. The CDR3 covers 15 residues. The CDR3: CASSLVLASTDTQYF. For the CDR3, the DNA is TGTGCCAGCAGCTTAGTTTTGGCTAGCACAGATACGCAGTATTTT.

This clone was observed a few times. The chain has TRBV6-6 and TRBJ2-7; no reliable D call. The ends were cut back, 5 bases at V and 4 bases at J, with 6 bases in the middle. Per the germline V gene, CDR1 is MNHNY and CDR2 is SVGAGI (reference sequence). The CDR3 runs 11 residues. DNA for the CDR3: TGTGCCAGCAGTCGACAATACGAGCAGTACTTC. Translated: CASSRQYEQYF.

This clone showed up just a few times. V and J are TRBV13 and TRBJ2-3, with a tentative D call TRBD2 (7 bases). Trimming pared 3 bases from V and 4 bases from J, leaving 17 bases between. The CDR3 runs to 16 residues. CDR1 is PRHDT, CDR2 FYEKMQ, per germline (reference sequence). The CDR3 DNA sequence: TGTGCCAGCAGCTTGCGGGGGACACCGATCTCAGATACGCAGTATTTT. Its protein is CASSLRGTPISDTQYF.

This chain joins TRBV2 and TRBJ2-3; tentative D call: TRBD1 (6 bases). This CDR3 has 15 amino acids. Germline CDR1 reads SNHLY; CDR2 reads FYNNEI. Deletions cut 6 bases from V and 0 bases from J, with 13 bases between. CDR3 amino acids: CASRTGQSSTDTQYF. Written as DNA, the CDR3 is TGTGCCAGCAGGACTGGACAGTCTAGCACAGATACGCAGTATTTT.

As regards this clone: This CDR3 is also generated by other DNA sequences in the sample. The rearrangement joins TRBV7-9 to TRBJ1-5; TRBD1 is a possible D gene (5 bases). The CDR3 runs 14 residues. Germline values: CDR1 SEHNR, CDR2 FQNEAQ (reference sequence). Trimming cost V 1 base and J 6 bases, with 10 bases left between them. The CDR3 spells CASSLGGVGQPQHF. Here the CDR3 DNA reads TGTGCCAGCAGCTTAGGGGGCGTGGGTCAGCCCCAGCATTTT.

V and J are TRBV12-3 or TRBV12-4 and TRBJ2-2; TRBD1 might be the D (5 bases). V was shortened by 10 bases and J by 5 bases, with 8 bases between the two germline ends. CDR3 size: 11 residues. For the CDR3, the DNA is TGTGCCACAGGGCGGACCGGGGAGCTGTTTTTT. It codes for CATGRTGELFF.

V is TRBV6-5 and J is TRBJ1-2, with 10 bases that match TRBD1. The V gene's germline CDR1 is MNHEY and CDR2 SVGAGI. J lost 7 bases, V lost 11 bases, and 13 bases had no gene match. The CDR3 is 14 amino acids. CDR3 protein: CAHNLGQGTSGYTF. The CDR3 DNA reads as TGTGCCCACAACTTGGGACAGGGGACGAGTGGCTACACCTTC.

This chain connects TRBV12-3 or TRBV12-4 to TRBJ2-7; D may be TRBD1 (6 bases). Trimming removed 5 bases from V and 7 bases from J, with 12 bases in between. The CDR3 has 12 amino acids. In nucleotides, the CDR3 is TGTGCCAGCAGTCCAGGGGCAGGGGAGCAGTACTTC. Protein sequence: CASSPGAGEQYF.

At least ten counts were recorded for this clone. This chain uses TRBV28 with TRBJ1-2; D gene uncertain. CDR3 length equals 12 residues. Trimming removed 5 bases from V and 7 bases from J, with 11 bases in between. In germline, CDR1 is MDHEN, CDR2 SYDVKM. Written as DNA, the CDR3 is TGTGCCAGCAGTACCTACAGTGTTGGCTACACCTTC. This sequence encodes CASSTYSVGYTF.

The chain couples TRBV19 to TRBJ2-6; the D gene is possibly TRBD2 (5 bases). Germline-derived CDR1 and CDR2 are LNHDA and SQIVND (reference sequence). Trimming stripped 6 bases from V and 0 bases from J, with 15 bases between. This CDR3 spans 17 amino acids. The DNA for the CDR3 is TGTGCCAGTAGAGGGAGAACCCTCCTCTCTGGGGCCAACGTCCTGACTTTC. This codes for CASRGRTLLSGANVLTF. Together with reference TRBV19 and TRBJ2-6, the CDR3 gives the full variable domain: DGGITQSPKYLFRKEGQNVTLSCEQNLNHDAMYWYRQDPGQGLRLIYYSQIVNDFQKGDIAEGYSVSREKKESFPLTVTSAQKNPTAFYLCASRGRTLLSGANVLTFGAGSRLTVL.

This sequence joins TRBV20-1 and TRBJ2-5; D is possibly TRBD2 (5 bases). The CDR3 is 14 residues long. Germline CDR1 reads DFQATT; CDR2 reads SNEGSKA (reference sequence). The V and J ends lost 3 bases and 4 bases respectively, with 15 bases between them. CDR3 amino acids: CSASDPREGETQYF. Written as DNA, the CDR3 is TGCAGTGCTAGTGACCCCCGAGAGGGAGAGACCCAGTACTTC.

V usage is TRBV6-5 and J usage is TRBJ2-7; 10 bases match TRBD2. V was clipped by 6 bases and J by 2 bases; unmatched bases: 1. Germline loops: CDR1 MNHEY, CDR2 SVGAGI. The CDR3 runs to 13 residues. Written as DNA, the CDR3 is TGTGCCAGCAGAAGCGGGGGGGCCTACGAGCAGTACTTC. Encoded protein: CASRSGGAYEQYF.

The chain uses TRBV2 and TRBJ1-2; D call uncertain. V lost 6 bases and J lost 10, with 18 bases in between. Germline V gives CDR1 SNHLY, CDR2 FYNNEI. This CDR3 region has 13 residues. As DNA, the CDR3 is TGTGCCAGCAGGATCAACCTACAGAACCCCTACACCTTC. Protein: CASRINLQNPYTF.

The rearrangement uses TRBV5-4 and TRBJ1-6, with 8 positions matching TRBD1. V lost 5 bases, J lost 10 bases, and 8 bases stayed unmatched. This CDR3 contains 14 residues. CDR1 is SGHNT, CDR2 YYREEE, per germline (reference sequence). CDR3: CASRPTGGRSPLHF. DNA of the CDR3: TGTGCCAGCAGACCTACAGGGGGTAGGTCACCCCTCCACTTT.

CDR3 in DNA: TGTGCCAGCAGCCAAGAAGGAGGGATACATAGCAATCAGCCCCAGCATTTT. This encodes CASSQEGGIHSNQPQHF. This chain connects TRBV4-2 to TRBJ1-5; no firm D call. Germline V CDR1 and CDR2: LGHNA, YNFKEQ. The CDR3 consists of 17 residues. V was cut by 0 bases and J by 0 bases, with 12 bases left in between.

The genes are TRBV19 and TRBJ2-7, with 8 nucleotides matching TRBD2. V lost 1 base to trimming and J lost 3 bases; unmatched junction nucleotides: 5. Looked up from germline, CDR1 is LNHDA and CDR2 is SQIVND (reference sequence). CDR3 size: 15 residues. The CDR3 region is CASSIVAGGRYEQYF. CDR3 bases: TGTGCCAGTAGTATAGTGGCGGGGGGCCGCTACGAGCAGTACTTC.